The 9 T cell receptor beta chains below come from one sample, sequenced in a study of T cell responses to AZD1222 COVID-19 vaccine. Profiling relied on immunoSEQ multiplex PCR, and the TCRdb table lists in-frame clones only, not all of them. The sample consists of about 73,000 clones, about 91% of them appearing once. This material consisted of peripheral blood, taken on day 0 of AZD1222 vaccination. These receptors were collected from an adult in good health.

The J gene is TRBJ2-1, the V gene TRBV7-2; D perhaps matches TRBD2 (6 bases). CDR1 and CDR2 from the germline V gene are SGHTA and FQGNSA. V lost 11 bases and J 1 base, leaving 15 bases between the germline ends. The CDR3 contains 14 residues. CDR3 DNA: TGTGCCCTCTGGCGGGGCAATTCCTACAATGAGCAGTTCTTC. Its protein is CALWRGNSYNEQFF.

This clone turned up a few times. CDR3 sequence (DNA): TGTGCCAGCAGACTGGACAGGGGTAGTGAGCAGTACTTC. This gives the protein CASRLDRGSEQYF. This sequence joins TRBV2 and TRBJ2-7; 9 nucleotides agree with TRBD1. In germline, CDR1 is SNHLY, CDR2 FYNNEI. This CDR3 is built from 13 residues. The V gene end was trimmed by 6 bases and the J gene end by 7 bases; junction bases not matched to a gene: 7.

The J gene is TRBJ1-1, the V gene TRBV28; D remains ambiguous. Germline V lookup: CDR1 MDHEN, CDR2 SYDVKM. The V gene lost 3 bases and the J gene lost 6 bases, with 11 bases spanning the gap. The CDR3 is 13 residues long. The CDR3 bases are TGTGCCAGCAGTTTGTCGGGCGGGGCTGAAGCTTTCTTT. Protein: CASSLSGGAEAFF. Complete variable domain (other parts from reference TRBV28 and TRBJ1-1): DVKVTQSSRYLVKRTGEKVFLECVQDMDHENMFWYRQDPGLGLRLIYFSYDVKMKEKGDIPEGYSVSREKKERFSLILESASTNQTSMYLCASSLSGGAEAFFGQGTRLTVV.

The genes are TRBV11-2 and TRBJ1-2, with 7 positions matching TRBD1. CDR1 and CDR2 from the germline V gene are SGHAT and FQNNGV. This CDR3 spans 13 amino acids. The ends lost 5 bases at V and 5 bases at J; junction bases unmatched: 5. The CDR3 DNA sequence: TGTGCCAGCAGCCTTGGGACAGAGTATGGCTACACCTTC. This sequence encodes CASSLGTEYGYTF.

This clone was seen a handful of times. The CDR3 sequence is CASSQMGGNTQYF. For the CDR3, the DNA is TGTGCCAGCAGTCAGATGGGGGGTAATACGCAGTATTTT. The rearrangement links TRBV5-4 to TRBJ2-3, with D perhaps TRBD2 (6 bases). Germline V gene data show CDR1 as SGHNT and CDR2 as YYREEE (reference sequence). Deletions cut 5 bases from V and 7 bases from J, with 14 bases between. This CDR3 has 13 residues.

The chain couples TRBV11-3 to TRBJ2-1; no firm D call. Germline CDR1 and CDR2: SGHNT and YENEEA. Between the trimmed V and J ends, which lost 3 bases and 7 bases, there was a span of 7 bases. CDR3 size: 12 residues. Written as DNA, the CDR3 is TGTGCCAGCAGCTTTGGATGGAATGAGCAGTTCTTC. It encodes CASSFGWNEQFF.

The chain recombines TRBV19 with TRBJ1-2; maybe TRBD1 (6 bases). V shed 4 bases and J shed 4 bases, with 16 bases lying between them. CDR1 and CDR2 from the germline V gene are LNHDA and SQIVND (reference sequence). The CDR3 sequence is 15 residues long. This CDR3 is CASSTPTGKVYGYTF. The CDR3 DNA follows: TGTGCCAGTAGTACCCCGACAGGAAAGGTCTATGGCTACACCTTC.

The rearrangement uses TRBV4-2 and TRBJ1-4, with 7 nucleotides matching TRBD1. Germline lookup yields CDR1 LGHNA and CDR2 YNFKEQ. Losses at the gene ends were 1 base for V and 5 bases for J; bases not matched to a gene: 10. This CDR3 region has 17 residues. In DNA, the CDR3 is TGTGCCAGCAGCCAAGGATGGAACAGGGGCGAGAATGAAAAACTGTTTTTT. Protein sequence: CASSQGWNRGENEKLFF.

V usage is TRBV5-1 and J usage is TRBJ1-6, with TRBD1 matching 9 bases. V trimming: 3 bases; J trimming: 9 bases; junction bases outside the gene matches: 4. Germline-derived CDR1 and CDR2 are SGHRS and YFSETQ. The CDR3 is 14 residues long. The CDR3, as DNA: TGCGCCAGCAGCTGGGGACAGGGCTCTTCACCCCTCCACTTT. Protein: CASSWGQGSSPLHF.